This record concerns one T cell receptor beta chain sequence. This sample was taken from a study of blood T cell repertoires in COVID-19. The wider study: Both acute and convalescent COVID-19 samples were obtained from the United States, Italy and Spain. The cDNA or gDNA used as material had been derived from T cells, B-cell-depleted T cells, or PBMCs.

Authors' processing steps: Researchers report that nucleated cell counts were estimated from reference gene primer amplification. Measured with immunoSEQ multiplex PCR; TCRdb has only the in-frame clones, and not every one. From that table come the V and J calls and clone size; the DNA was used to work out D and trimming. The data contain more than 200,000 clones, roughly nine tenths of them singletons. Trimming removed 1 base from V and 4 bases from J; junction bases left unmatched: 9. The CDR3 covers 16 residues. Germline V lookup: CDR1 LGHNT, CDR2 FRNRAP. J is TRBJ1-2 and V is TRBV12-5; TRBD1 matches 7 bases. The receptor was derived from a woman aged 50 to 60 with acute or convalescent COVID-19. What was sequenced was peripheral blood. The CDR3, as DNA: TGTGCTAGTGGTTTGGAAACAGGGGTATTGGGCTATGGCTACACCTTC. Residues: CASGLETGVLGYGYTF.